The sample holds one count of the clone carrying this T cell receptor beta chain. The junction and the germline gene differ at one end; a read error may be behind it. CDR3 length: 15 amino acids. Germline V gene lookup returns CDR1 SEHNR and CDR2 FQNEAQ (reference sequence). This sample is part of a study of cytomegalovirus exposure and HLA in healthy donors. PCR used 60 Vbeta primers and 13 Jbeta primers. Only in-frame clones appear in the TCRdb table, and some are missing; sequencing was by immunoSEQ multiplex PCR. In the table there are over 150,000 clones, around four fifths of which are singletons.

Source material: PBMCs. The receptor was derived from a woman aged 45-59 years in good health and CMV-seronegative. The chain has TRBV7-9 and TRBJ1-2; 9 nucleotides agree with TRBD1. The CDR3 is CSSSLAQGAYYGYTF. The DNA of the CDR3 is TGTTCCAGCAGCTTAGCACAGGGGGCATACTATGGCTACACCTTC.